Shown below are 9 T cell receptor beta chains from a single sample sequenced in a study of T cell changes during pregnancy in multiple sclerosis (dated by TCRdb to the late 2010s). The method behind the library was the immunoSEQ multiplex PCR assay. The clones in this table, taken by TCRdb from immuneACCESS, are in-frame only. Not every clone is retained; where verified, under half of the shortfall comes from an unresolved V gene, and the cause of the rest is unknown. The sample table shows some 70,000 clones, and approximately 90% are seen once. The leading ten clones occupy 3% to 4% of the sample. The source was peripheral blood, collected before pregnancy. The origin of the receptors is a female donor with multiple sclerosis, enrolled in a pregnancy study.

J is TRBJ2-7 and V is TRBV11-1; D might be TRBD1 (5 bases). Trimming stripped 5 bases from V and 3 bases from J, with 14 bases between. The CDR3 contains 14 residues. Germline assignment: CDR1 SGHAT and CDR2 FQDESV (reference sequence). CDR3 bases: TGTGCCAGCAGCACAAGGGGCCTCCTCTACGAGCAGTACTTC. Its translation: CASSTRGLLYEQYF.

This clone was observed a single time. The genes are TRBV10-3 and TRBJ1-3; D is possibly TRBD1 (6 bases). There are 14 residues in the CDR3. V was pared by 6 bases and J by 0 bases, with 9 bases between. CDR1 and CDR2 (germline): ENHRY, SYGVKD. In DNA, the CDR3 is TGTGCCATCAGCGGACAGAACTCTGGAAACACCATATATTTT. Protein sequence: CAISGQNSGNTIYF.

The V gene is TRBV4-2, the J gene TRBJ2-5; D is perhaps TRBD2 (6 bases). CDR3 size: 14 residues. CDR1 LGHNA and CDR2 YNFKEQ come from the germline V gene. Trimming pared 4 bases from V and 3 bases from J, leaving 12 bases between. The CDR3 loop is CASSRVGTEETQYF. For the CDR3, the DNA is TGTGCCAGCAGCCGGGTAGGGACTGAAGAGACCCAGTACTTC.

V gene TRBV7-2 combines with J gene TRBJ2-1; no firm D call. Germline values: CDR1 SGHTA, CDR2 FQGNSA. CDR3 length equals 15 residues. The ends were cut back, 4 bases at V and 0 bases at J, with 10 bases in the middle. CDR3 amino acids: CASSSTWFSYNEQFF. The CDR3 region has the DNA TGTGCCAGCAGCTCAACTTGGTTCTCCTACAATGAGCAGTTCTTC.

The J gene is TRBJ2-2, the V gene TRBV4-3; weak D call: TRBD2 (7 bases). Germline V gene sequence: CDR1 LGHNA, CDR2 YSLEER. The CDR3 has 17 residues. V was shortened by 4 bases and J by 3 bases, with 18 bases between the two germline ends. CDR3 protein: CASSLKTGGFDTGELFF. CDR3 bases: TGCGCCAGCAGCCTCAAGACGGGGGGCTTCGACACCGGGGAGCTGTTTTTT.

V is TRBV5-4 and J is TRBJ2-2, with 9 positions matching TRBD1. Germline values: CDR1 SGHNT, CDR2 YYREEE (reference sequence). V gave up 4 bases and J gave up 5 bases; unmatched junction bases: 6. The CDR3 totals 15 residues. The CDR3: CASSPGTGWTGELFF. The CDR3 DNA is TGTGCCAGCAGCCCCGGGACAGGGTGGACCGGGGAGCTGTTTTTT.

The chain uses TRBV9 and TRBJ2-2; 8 bases align to TRBD2. CDR3 length: 18 amino acids. The germline V gene has CDR1 SGDLS and CDR2 YYNGEE. The junction had 15 bases not matched to a gene; V was cut back by 4 bases and J by 4 bases. The CDR3 coding sequence is TGTGCCAGCAGCCCCCGGACTAGCCGGATAGGAGGCACCGGGGAGCTGTTTTTT. Its translation: CASSPRTSRIGGTGELFF. The complete variable domain, with remaining parts taken from reference TRBV9 and TRBJ2-2, reads DSGVTQTPKHLITATGQRVTLRCSPRSGDLSVYWYQQSLDQGLQFLIQYYNGEERAKGNILERFSAQQFPDLHSELNLSSLELGDSALYFCASSPRTSRIGGTGELFFGEGSRLTVL.

The chain recombines TRBV19 with TRBJ2-3; 8 positions agree with TRBD2. Germline V gene sequence: CDR1 LNHDA, CDR2 SQIVND (reference sequence). The CDR3 loop spans 13 amino acids. Trimming removed 6 bases from V and 7 bases from J; junction bases left unmatched: 6. CDR3 protein: CASSPGTRYTQYF. The CDR3 nucleotides are TGTGCCAGTAGCCCCGGGACTAGGTATACGCAGTATTTT.

The genes are TRBV7-9 and TRBJ1-1; D might be TRBD1 (5 bases). Trimming removed 4 bases at V and 0 bases at J, with 18 bases between. The V gene's germline CDR1 is SEHNR and CDR2 FQNEAQ (reference sequence). CDR3 length equals 17 residues. CDR3 DNA: TGTGCCAGCAGCTCATCCATGGCAGGGTCCGTGAACACTGAAGCTTTCTTT. It encodes CASSSSMAGSVNTEAFF.